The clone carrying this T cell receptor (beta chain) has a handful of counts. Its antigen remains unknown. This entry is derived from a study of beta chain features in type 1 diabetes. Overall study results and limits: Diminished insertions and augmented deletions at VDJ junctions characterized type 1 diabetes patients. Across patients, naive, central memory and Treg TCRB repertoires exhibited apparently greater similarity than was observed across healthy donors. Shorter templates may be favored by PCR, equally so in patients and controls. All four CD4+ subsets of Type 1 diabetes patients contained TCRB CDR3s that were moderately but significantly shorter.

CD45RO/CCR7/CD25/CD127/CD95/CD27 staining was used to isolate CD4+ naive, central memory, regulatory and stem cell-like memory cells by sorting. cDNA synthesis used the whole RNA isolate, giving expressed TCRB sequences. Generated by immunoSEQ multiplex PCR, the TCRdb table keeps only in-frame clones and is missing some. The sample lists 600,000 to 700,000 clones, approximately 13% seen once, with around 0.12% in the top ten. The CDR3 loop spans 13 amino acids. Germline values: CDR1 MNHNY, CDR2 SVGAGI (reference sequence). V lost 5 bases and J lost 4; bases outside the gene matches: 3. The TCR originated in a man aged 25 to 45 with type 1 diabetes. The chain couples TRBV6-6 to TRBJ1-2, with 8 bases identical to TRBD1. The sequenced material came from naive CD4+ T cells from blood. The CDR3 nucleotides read TGTGCCAGCAGTCCCGACAGGGGCTATGGCTACACCTTC. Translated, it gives CASSPDRGYGYTF.